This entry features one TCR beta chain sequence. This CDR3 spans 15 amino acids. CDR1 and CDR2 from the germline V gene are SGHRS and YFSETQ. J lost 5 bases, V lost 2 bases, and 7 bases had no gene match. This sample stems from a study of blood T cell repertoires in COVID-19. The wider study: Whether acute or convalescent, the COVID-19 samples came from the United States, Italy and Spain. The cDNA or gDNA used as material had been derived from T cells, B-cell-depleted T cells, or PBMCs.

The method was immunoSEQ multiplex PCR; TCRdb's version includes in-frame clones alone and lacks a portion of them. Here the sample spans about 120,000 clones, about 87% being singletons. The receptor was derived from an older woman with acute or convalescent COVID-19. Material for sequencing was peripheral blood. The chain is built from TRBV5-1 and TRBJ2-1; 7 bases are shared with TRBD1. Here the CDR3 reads CASSFGDRDHNEQFF. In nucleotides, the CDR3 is TGCGCCAGCAGCTTCGGCGACAGGGACCACAATGAGCAGTTCTTC.